The rows below give T cell receptor beta chains drawn from one sample of a study of T cells in Graves' hyperthyroidism and ophthalmopathy. Via MiXCR, TCRdb re-called the multiplex PCR reads, giving one row per CDR3 protein. The sample lists around 520,000 distinct CDR3 sequences; less than 15% were seen once. The sequenced sample was blood. The origin of the receptors is a woman aged 35 to 49 with Graves' hyperthyroidism. Both conserved end residues are part of each CDR3. D genes are given only for firm matches. Only some rows state a clone size, as once, few, many or a class for expanded clones.

V gene	CDR3 length	J gene	D gene	clone size	CDR3 DNA	CDR3 protein
TRBV2	15	TRBJ1-5	TRBD1	many	TGTGCCAGCAGAGACTCGACAGGGCCCGATCAGCCCCAGCATTTT	CASRDSTGPDQPQHF
TRBV15	14	TRBJ2-3	TRBD2	-	TGTGCCACCAGCGGCCGACTAGCGGGAGATACGCAGTATTTT	CATSGRLAGDTQYF
TRBV27	14	TRBJ2-3	-	few	TGTGCCAGCAGTTTATATCGGGAGAGCGATACGCAGTATTTT	CASSLYRESDTQYF
TRBV3-1	13	TRBJ1-1	-	many	TGTGCCAGCAGCCAAGACATACGGTATGACGCTTTCTTT	CASSQDIRYDAFF
TRBV5-1	16	TRBJ1-1	-	-	TGCGCCAGCAGCTTGGGTGTGGGGGGGCAAGGAGCTGAAGCTTTCTTT	CASSLGVGGQGAEAFF
TRBV3-1	14	TRBJ2-7	-	few	TGTGCCAGCAGGGAGGGAATCTCAAGCGGCGAGCAGTACTTC	CASREGISSGEQYF
TRBV20-1	17	TRBJ2-3	TRBD2	few	TGCAGTGCGAGACCGCTAGCGGGGAGGGGTTACACAGATACGCAGTATTTT	CSARPLAGRGYTDTQYF
TRBV5-1	15	TRBJ2-7	TRBD1	many	TGCGCCAGCAGCACGGGACAGCTCCAGCCCTACGAGCAGTACTTC	CASSTGQLQPYEQYF
TRBV20-1	21	TRBJ2-6	-	-	TGCAGTGCTAATGGGGTCGGCAGAGGACGGGGCATTTCCTCTGGGGCCAACGTCCTGACTTTC	CSANGVGRGRGISSGANVLTF
TRBV2	16	TRBJ2-2	TRBD2	many	TGTGCCAGCAGTGAATCGGGACTAGCGGGCACCGGGGAGCTGTTTTTT	CASSESGLAGTGELFF
TRBV28	15	TRBJ2-7	TRBD2	many	TGTGCCAGCAGTCTCCCGGGACTAGAATCGTACGAGCAGTACTTC	CASSLPGLESYEQYF
TRBV3-1	17	TRBJ2-6	-	many	TGTGCCAGCAGTCCGACAGGCTACGTCTCTGGGGCCAACGTCCTGACTTTC	CASSPTGYVSGANVLTF
TRBV6-1	16	TRBJ2-7	TRBD2	many	TGTGCCAGCAGTCCCTCTGGACTAGCGGGGATCTACGAGCAGTACTTC	CASSPSGLAGIYEQYF
TRBV7-8	15	TRBJ2-5	-	many	TGTGCCAGCAGCTTAGTGGGGTTAAGGGAAGAGACCCAGTACTTC	CASSLVGLREETQYF
TRBV6-1	17	TRBJ2-1	-	once	TGTGCCAGCAGTGAACTGTGGGTCTTCGGTTCTCACAATGAGCAGTTCTTC	CASSELWVFGSHNEQFF
TRBV5-1	15	TRBJ2-1	TRBD1	many	TGCGCCAGCAGCTTGCAGGACAGGGGGCACAATGAGCAGTTCTTC	CASSLQDRGHNEQFF
TRBV3-1	15	TRBJ2-7	TRBD2	many	TGTGCCAGCAGCCAAGGCCTAGCGGGAGTGGGGGAGCAGTACTTC	CASSQGLAGVGEQYF
TRBV28	15	TRBJ2-7	-	many	TGTGCCAGCAGTTTATACCGGGACATCTTCTACGAGCAGTACTTC	CASSLYRDIFYEQYF
TRBV9	15	TRBJ2-1	-	-	TGTGCCAGCAGCCCAAGGGTCGGTAGTTTGGATGAGCAGTTCTTC	CASSPRVGSLDEQFF
TRBV5-1	13	TRBJ2-7	TRBD2	once	TGCGCCAGCAGCGTTGGACTAGTTGGGGAGCAGTACTTC	CASSVGLVGEQYF
TRBV28	16	TRBJ2-7	TRBD2	many	TGTGCCAGCAGTCTCCCCCCCTCGGGACTAGCACACGAGCAGTACTTC	CASSLPPSGLAHEQYF
TRBV7-9	17	TRBJ1-3	-	many	TGTGCCAGCAGCTTACTTACAGGGCTATCGAGAGGAAACACCATATATTTT	CASSLLTGLSRGNTIYF
TRBV19	13	TRBJ2-7	-	-	TGTGCCAGTAGTTTTGACGGGACCTACGAGCAGTACTTC	CASSFDGTYEQYF
TRBV19	15	TRBJ2-2	-	few	TGTGCCAGTAGTGTTCGACTGGGGACAAGCGGGGAGCTGTTTTTT	CASSVRLGTSGELFF
TRBV12-3/TRBV12-4	17	TRBJ2-1	TRBD1	-	TGTGCCAGCAGTCCCCAGCTCGGACAGGGGGAGTACAATGAGCAGTTCTTC	CASSPQLGQGEYNEQFF
TRBV2	20	TRBJ1-5	-	few	TGTGCCAGCAGTGATCCTGAGGGGGAGTCTGTCTTTTCTAGCAATCAGCCCCAGCATTTT	CASSDPEGESVFSSNQPQHF
TRBV4-1	13	TRBJ1-1	-	-	TGCGCCAGCAGCCAAGAAGGAGGGGTGGAAGCTTTCTTT	CASSQEGGVEAFF
TRBV5-1	16	TRBJ2-2	TRBD1	few	TGCGCCAGCAGCGATCCGGGACAGGGGAACACCGGGGAGCTGTTTTTT	CASSDPGQGNTGELFF
TRBV6-2/TRBV6-3	14	TRBJ2-1	TRBD2	-	TGTGCCAGTACTCTAGCGGGAGTTTACAATGAGCAGTTCTTC	CASTLAGVYNEQFF
TRBV28	13	TRBJ1-2	-	many	TGTGCCAGCAGTTTCGTCTCTAACTATGGCTACACCTTC	CASSFVSNYGYTF
TRBV7-9	15	TRBJ2-5	-	many	TGTGCCAGCAGCTTAGCGGGAGTTCACCAAGAGACCCAGTACTTC	CASSLAGVHQETQYF
TRBV10-2	11	TRBJ1-2	-	many	TGCGCCAGCAGTGACAGTTCTGGCTACACCTTC	CASSDSSGYTF
TRBV9	15	TRBJ2-1	-	many	TGTGCCAGCAGCGCTGGACGGGTCTCCTACAATGAGCAGTTCTTC	CASSAGRVSYNEQFF
TRBV12-3/TRBV12-4	14	TRBJ1-1	-	many	TGTGCCAGCAGCGGGCCGGACGCGAACACTGAAGCTTTCTTT	CASSGPDANTEAFF
TRBV7-9	16	TRBJ2-3	-	-	TGTGCCAGCAGCTTACCAAGGACAGAAAGCACAGATACGCAGTATTTT	CASSLPRTESTDTQYF
TRBV5-1	16	TRBJ2-1	TRBD2	many	TGCGCCAGCAGCCCTGGTCTAGCGGGCTCCTACAATGAGCAGTTCTTC	CASSPGLAGSYNEQFF
TRBV28	14	TRBJ1-2	TRBD1	many	TGTGCCAGCAGTCCGACACGAGACAGGGCCGGCTACACCTTC	CASSPTRDRAGYTF
TRBV11-2	18	TRBJ2-3	-	many	TGTGCCAGCAGCTCGCCCGTTTATCGGGGGTATAGCACAGATACGCAGTATTTT	CASSSPVYRGYSTDTQYF
TRBV5-1	14	TRBJ1-1	-	-	TGCGCCAGCAGCTCAGGGATGGCGAACACTGAAGCTTTCTTT	CASSSGMANTEAFF
TRBV4-1	14	TRBJ2-1	-	many	TGCGCCAGCAGCCAAGATGAAGACGCCTATGAGCAGTTCTTC	CASSQDEDAYEQFF
TRBV28	16	TRBJ2-5	TRBD1	many	TGTGCCAGCAGTCACCGGGACAGACATTTTGAAGAGACCCAGTACTTC	CASSHRDRHFEETQYF
TRBV12-3/TRBV12-4	15	TRBJ1-5	-	few	TGTGCCAGCAGTCCCTACGGCGCAATAAATCAGCCCCAGCATTTT	CASSPYGAINQPQHF
TRBV25-1	14	TRBJ1-4	-	-	TGTGCCAGCAGTGCCGAGGTGGGGTGGGAAAAACTGTTTTTT	CASSAEVGWEKLFF
TRBV30	13	TRBJ1-3	-	many	TGTGCCTGGAGTGTACAGGCTGGAAACACCATATATTTT	CAWSVQAGNTIYF
TRBV27	16	TRBJ2-3	-	many	TGTGCCAGCAGTTTAATCAGCGGAGGGGGAACAGATACGCAGTATTTT	CASSLISGGGTDTQYF
TRBV7-3	14	TRBJ2-2	-	many	TGTGCCAGCAGCCTTGGGGGGCTAGTCGGGGAGCTGTTTTTT	CASSLGGLVGELFF
TRBV7-8	19	TRBJ1-1	TRBD1	-	TGTGCCAGCAGCTTAGCCCTTTACAGGGGGCAGCTTGGGGACACTGAAGCTTTCTTT	CASSLALYRGQLGDTEAFF
TRBV27	13	TRBJ2-7	-	few	TGTGTCAGCAGTTTGGGTAAGACCTACGAGCAGTACTTC	CVSSLGKTYEQYF
TRBV2	24	TRBJ2-5	TRBD2	few	TGTGCCAGCAGTGTCGAGGGTGCCAGGGCCGGGACTAGCGGGAGAAGTGGCGGGCAAGAGACCCAGTACTTC	CASSVEGARAGTSGRSGGQETQYF